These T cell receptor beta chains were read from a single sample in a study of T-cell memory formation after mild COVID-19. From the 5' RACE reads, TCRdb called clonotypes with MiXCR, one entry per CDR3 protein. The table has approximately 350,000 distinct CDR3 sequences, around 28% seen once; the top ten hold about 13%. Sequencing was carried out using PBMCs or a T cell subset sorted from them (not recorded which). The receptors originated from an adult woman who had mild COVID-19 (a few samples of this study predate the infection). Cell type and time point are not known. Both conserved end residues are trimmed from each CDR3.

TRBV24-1,ATSAVASYEQY
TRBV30,ARQGFDNEQF
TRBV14,ASSPTVQGKTQY
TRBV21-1,ASSFRTSGSFNEQF
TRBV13,ASSSRGKETQY
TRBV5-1,ASSLQRGRTDTQY
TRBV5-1,ASSPPVVGFADEQF
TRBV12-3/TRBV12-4,ASSLWGQGANEQF
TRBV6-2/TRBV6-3,ASSYWRTSGIVFVLNEQF
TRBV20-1,SAPDRGDNQPQH
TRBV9,ASSALDRDYIYEQY
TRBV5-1,ASRVAGVNNEQF
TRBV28,ASSFSSNRGAEAF
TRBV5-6,ASSLDPGLAYEQY
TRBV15,ATSIDRDSRNEQF
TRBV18,ASSPLPGSTDTQY
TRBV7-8,ASSLRPPGQGVKISPLH
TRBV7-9,ASSPSDGLAKNIQY
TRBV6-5,ASSSARVETQY
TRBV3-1,ASTPPSASGTQY
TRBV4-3,ASSQDYKGNSYEQY
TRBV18,ASSPISSDTQY
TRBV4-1,ASSQDAFGQNEQY
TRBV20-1,SGMGQSRSYEQY
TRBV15,ATFGGRASNEQF
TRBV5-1,ASSLEPQGARGTEAF
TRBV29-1,SVLGESSYEQY
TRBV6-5,ASSSTGLREQF
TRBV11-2,ASSLALTGGPYEQY
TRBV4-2,ASSQDMPPYEQY
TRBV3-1,ASKHGGRDTQY
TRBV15,ATQKDRTGEQF